Presented here are 22 T cell receptor beta chains from one specimen sequenced in a study of T cells in localized non-small cell lung cancer. TCRdb keeps only in-frame clones here, not all; method: immunoSEQ multiplex PCR. In the table there are under 45,000 clones, around 83% of which are singletons. The input for sequencing was PBMCs, taken before any cancer treatment. These receptor sequences come from a man aged 40 to 69 with stage II lung adenocarcinoma.

This clone was detected a few times. The genes are TRBV6-5 and TRBJ1-1; D is undetermined. V lost 6 bases and J lost 8, with 19 bases in between. The CDR3 consists of 14 residues. Germline V gene data show CDR1 as MNHEY and CDR2 as SVGAGI. For the CDR3, the DNA is TGTGCCAGCAGGCTTGGACCCGCCGTAGGGGAAGCTTTCTTT. Translated: CASRLGPAVGEAFF.

The J gene is TRBJ1-1, the V gene TRBV19; no reliable D call. This CDR3 has 13 amino acids. CDR1 is LNHDA, CDR2 SQIVND, per germline (reference sequence). Trimming took 10 bases from V and 0 from J, leaving 12 bases between them. The CDR3 coding sequence is TGTGCCACCCGAGAGTCCGTGAACACTGAAGCTTTCTTT. Its translation is CATRESVNTEAFF.

The chain uses TRBV2 and TRBJ1-1; TRBD1 agrees at 8 bases. The CDR3 runs to 14 residues. The junction had 6 bases not matched to a gene; V was cut back by 5 bases and J by 4 bases. Germline values: CDR1 SNHLY, CDR2 FYNNEI. CDR3 in amino acids: CASSLDRAGTEAFF. The DNA for the CDR3 is TGTGCCAGCAGTTTGGACAGGGCCGGCACTGAAGCTTTCTTT.

CDR3 loop: CASSLLGVGTGAFNYGYTF. The CDR3 DNA sequence: TGTGCCAGCAGCTTATTAGGCGTCGGGACAGGAGCTTTTAACTATGGCTACACCTTC. The V and J genes are TRBV7-3 and TRBJ1-2, with TRBD1 matching 8 bases. This CDR3 is 19 amino acids long. The V and J ends lost 2 bases and 1 base, in that order; junction bases with no gene match: 15. Germline V lookup: CDR1 SGHTA, CDR2 FQGTGA.

V and J are TRBV19 and TRBJ2-2; D is unclear. The CDR3 length is 12 residues. CDR1 and CDR2 (germline): LNHDA, SQIVND (reference sequence). Trimming cost V 5 bases and J 5 bases, with 6 bases left between them. The CDR3: CASSEVTGELFF. The CDR3, as DNA: TGTGCCAGTAGTGAGGTTACCGGGGAGCTGTTTTTT.

J is TRBJ2-3 and V is TRBV7-9; maybe TRBD2 (5 bases). The CDR3 contains 14 residues. Germline CDR1 is SEHNR and CDR2 is FQNEAQ (reference sequence). Trimming removed 5 bases at V and 4 bases at J, with 13 bases between. The CDR3 loop is CASSPPASPDTQYF. DNA for the CDR3: TGTGCCAGCAGCCCCCCGGCTAGCCCAGATACGCAGTATTTT.

This chain uses TRBV14 with TRBJ1-4, with D possibly matching TRBD1 (5 bases). This CDR3 region has 14 residues. Germline loops: CDR1 SGHDN, CDR2 FVKESK. Trimming took off 0 bases at V and 9 bases at J, with 11 bases between the two ends. The CDR3 DNA reads as TGTGCCAGCAGCCAAGATTTCCCAGGGAAAAAACTGTTTTTT. Translated: CASSQDFPGKKLFF. The full variable domain, its missing parts supplied by reference TRBV14 and TRBJ1-4, is EAGVTQFPSHSVIEKGQTVTLRCDPISGHDNLYWYRRVMGKEIKFLLHFVKESKQDESGMPNNRFLAERTGGTYSTLKVQPAELEDSGVYFCASSQDFPGKKLFFGSGTQLSVL.

The V and J genes are TRBV18 and TRBJ2-7, with 8 bases aligning to TRBD1. The germline V gene encodes CDR1 KGHSH and CDR2 LQKENI. CDR3 length equals 15 residues. V was pared by 3 bases and J by 0 bases, with 4 bases of the junction left unmatched. The CDR3 sequence: CASSPGTGNSYEQYF. Here the CDR3 DNA reads TGTGCCAGCTCACCGGGGACAGGAAACTCCTACGAGCAGTACTTC. Based on the CDR3 plus reference TRBV18 and TRBJ2-7, the full variable domain is NAGVMQNPRHLVRRRGQEARLRCSPMKGHSHVYWYRQLPEEGLKFMVYLQKENIIDESGMPKERFSAEFPKEGPSILRIQQVVRGDSAAYFCASSPGTGNSYEQYFGPGTRLTVT.

The rearrangement joins TRBV27 to TRBJ1-5; the match to TRBD1 covers 7 bases. Germline CDR1 is MNHEY and CDR2 is SMNVEV (reference sequence). The CDR3 loop spans 13 amino acids. The V gene end was trimmed by 4 bases and the J gene end by 5 bases; junction bases not matched to a gene: 2. CDR3 amino acids: CASSSTGYQPQHF. The CDR3 DNA reads TGTGCCAGCAGTTCGACAGGGTATCAGCCCCAGCATTTT.

The chain uses TRBV30 and TRBJ1-1; a weak D match, TRBD1 (5 bases). Deletions cut 2 bases from V and 4 bases from J, with 11 bases between. Germline values: CDR1 GTSNPN, CDR2 SVGIG (reference sequence). The CDR3 length is 13 residues. CDR3 in DNA: TGTGCCTGGAGTAGGGGTCCGGGCACTGAAGCTTTCTTT. Protein product: CAWSRGPGTEAFF.

The chain recombines TRBV5-4 with TRBJ2-2; TRBD2 matches at 14 bases. J gave up 7 bases and V 3 bases, and 5 bases lay outside the gene matches. The CDR3 runs to 16 residues. Germline loops: CDR1 SGHNT, CDR2 YYREEE (reference sequence). The CDR3 sequence is CASSSGTSGGVGELFF. CDR3 bases: TGTGCCAGCAGCTCCGGGACTAGCGGGGGAGTCGGGGAGCTGTTTTTT.

The gene calls are TRBV7-9 and TRBJ2-1; 7 bases line up with TRBD2. The CDR3 runs 16 residues. V lost 6 bases to trimming and J lost 6 bases; unmatched junction nucleotides: 14. Germline V CDR1 and CDR2: SEHNR, FQNEAQ (reference sequence). The CDR3 DNA sequence: TGTGCCAGCAGTCCACCCGATTGGACTAGTTTCAATGAGCAGTTCTTC. It codes for CASSPPDWTSFNEQFF.

V and J are TRBV5-1 and TRBJ2-7; TRBD2 matches at 7 bases. Germline V CDR1 and CDR2: SGHRS, YFSETQ. Trimming at V came to 5 bases and at J to 0 bases, leaving 5 bases not matched to a gene. The CDR3 covers 14 residues. Here the CDR3 reads CASRQSGASYEQYF. The CDR3 DNA is TGCGCCAGCAGGCAAAGCGGGGCCTCCTACGAGCAGTACTTC.

This chain connects TRBV9 to TRBJ2-6; D gene unclear. The V gene lost 3 bases and the J gene lost 0 bases, with 1 base spanning the gap. Germline CDR1 reads SGDLS; CDR2 reads YYNGEE. CDR3 length: 13 residues. The CDR3 loop reads CASSDSGANVLTF. The CDR3, as DNA: TGTGCCAGCAGCGACTCTGGGGCCAACGTCCTGACTTTC.

With respect to this clone: One end of the junction fails to match germline, which may point to a read error. The chain is built from TRBV7-3 and TRBJ2-2; tentative D call: TRBD2 (5 bases). The CDR3 spans 12 residues. The germline V gene encodes CDR1 SGHTA and CDR2 FQGTGA. The CDR3 sequence: CASSLTRKGAVF. Here the CDR3 DNA reads TGTGCCAGCAGCTTAACCAGAAAGGGAGCTGTTTTT. Drawing the rest from reference TRBV7-3 and TRBJ2-2, the complete variable domain is GAGVSQTPSNKVTEKGKYVELRCDPISGHTALYWYRQSLGQGPEFLIYFQGTGAADDSGLPNDRFFAVRPEGSVSTLKIQRTERGDSAVYLCASSLTRKGAVFGEGSRLTVL.

The chain has TRBV19 and TRBJ2-5; tentatively, D is TRBD1 (7 bases). The CDR3 covers 14 residues. CDR1 and CDR2 (germline): LNHDA, SQIVND (reference sequence). Trimming removed 10 bases at V and 5 bases at J, with 20 bases between. The CDR3 DNA is TGTGCCACCACATCCGCAGGGGGGCCGGAGACCCAGTACTTC. Translating gives CATTSAGGPETQYF.

The J gene is TRBJ1-1, the V gene TRBV19; TRBD1 might be the D (6 bases). This CDR3 spans 15 amino acids. Trimming took off 5 bases at V and 1 base at J, with 14 bases between the two ends. The V gene's germline CDR1 is LNHDA and CDR2 SQIVND (reference sequence). The CDR3 DNA sequence: TGTGCCAGTAGTCTAGGGACAATACAGAACACTGAAGCTTTCTTT. Protein product: CASSLGTIQNTEAFF.

V and J are TRBV6-6 and TRBJ2-7; D could derive from TRBD1 or TRBD2 (5 bases each). The V end lost 5 bases, the J end lost 10 bases, and 18 bases lay between the germline ends. Looked up from germline, CDR1 is MNHNY and CDR2 is SVGAGI (reference sequence). This CDR3 region has 13 residues. CDR3 coding DNA: TGTGCCAGCAGTCCCCCCGGGACCTTGGACCAGTACTTC. Residues: CASSPPGTLDQYF.

The chain links TRBV27 to TRBJ1-5, with D uncertain. V lost 0 bases and J 7 bases, leaving 13 bases between the germline ends. The CDR3 has 15 amino acids. Germline-derived CDR1 and CDR2 are MNHEY and SMNVEV (reference sequence). Here the CDR3 DNA reads TGTGCCAGCAGTTTATCCTGGTCGGCAGCCCAGCCCCAGCATTTT. Translation gives CASSLSWSAAQPQHF.

This chain uses TRBV10-3 with TRBJ1-5; a weak D match, TRBD1 (6 bases). Per germline, CDR1 ENHRY and CDR2 SYGVKD. The germline V and J ends were trimmed by 10 bases and 4 bases, with 20 bases remaining between them. The CDR3 has 15 residues. The CDR3 protein is CATQPGGGPNQPQHF. In DNA, the CDR3 is TGTGCCACTCAGCCCGGGGGCGGGCCTAATCAGCCCCAGCATTTT.

The rearrangement joins TRBV11-2 to TRBJ2-1; either TRBD1 or TRBD2 may fit D (5 bases each). V was trimmed by 4 bases and J by 16 bases, leaving 14 bases between them. CDR1 SGHAT and CDR2 FQNNGV come from the germline V gene. The CDR3 spans 11 residues. In DNA form, the CDR3 reads TGTGCCAGCAGCTACCGGGACCTAACCTTCTTC. Translation gives CASSYRDLTFF.

The J gene is TRBJ1-1, the V gene TRBV11-2, with D possibly being TRBD1 (5 bases). This CDR3 has 15 amino acids. Germline V gene lookup returns CDR1 SGHAT and CDR2 FQNNGV. The V end lost 6 bases, the J end lost 2 bases, and 16 bases lay between the germline ends. The CDR3 loop is CASRRQGRLNTEAFF. CDR3 DNA sequence: TGTGCCAGCAGACGGCAGGGACGACTAAACACTGAAGCTTTCTTT.